What follows are 21 T cell receptor beta chains derived from one specimen sequenced in a study of shared clonotypes between healthy human individuals. Method: immunoSEQ multiplex PCR; TCRdb's copy keeps in-frame clones and lacks some. The table shows 2 million to 3 million clones, with roughly 93% occurring only once. The sequencing input was naive CD4+ T cells from PBMCs. Subset given: CD45RA+ positively selected. The receptors stem from a man between 18 and 29 years old in good health. Some clones in this sample may be carry-over from other donors' samples.

The chain links TRBV29-1 to TRBJ2-7; TRBD2 agrees at 7 bases. Losses at the gene ends were 7 bases for V and 7 bases for J; bases not matched to a gene: 16. The germline V gene encodes CDR1 SQVTM and CDR2 ANQGSEA. CDR3 length: 14 residues. The CDR3 protein is CSAAHRGGRGEQYF. In DNA, the CDR3 is TGCAGCGCCGCCCATAGGGGCGGGAGAGGAGAGCAGTACTTC.

The chain links TRBV7-7 to TRBJ2-3; tentative D call: TRBD1 (5 bases). The CDR3 consists of 13 residues. Germline V gives CDR1 SSHAT, CDR2 FNYEAQ (reference sequence). V was clipped by 5 bases and J by 2 bases, with 8 bases between them. The CDR3 DNA reads TGTGCCAGCAGCAGGGGCCCCACAGATACGCAGTATTTT. Protein product: CASSRGPTDTQYF.

The J gene is TRBJ2-7, the V gene TRBV25-1; D assignment may be TRBD1 or TRBD2 (5 bases each). The CDR3 length is 13 residues. Germline-derived CDR1 and CDR2 are MGHDK and SYGVNS. V shed 8 bases and J shed 6 bases, with 17 bases lying between them. In nucleotides, the CDR3 is TGTGCCAGCGGAGGATGGGGCTTCCCCGAGCAGTACTTC. Encoded protein: CASGGWGFPEQYF.

V gene TRBV28 combines with J gene TRBJ2-7; 8 bases align to TRBD1. J gave up 2 bases and V 10 bases, and 7 bases lay outside the gene matches. The germline CDR1 and CDR2 sequences are MDHEN and SYDVKM. The CDR3 has 13 amino acids. CDR3 sequence: CAITDRAPYEQYF. Here the CDR3 DNA reads TGTGCCATCACGGACAGGGCCCCCTACGAGCAGTACTTC. The full variable domain, completed using reference TRBV28 and TRBJ2-7, is DVKVTQSSRYLVKRTGEKVFLECVQDMDHENMFWYRQDPGLGLRLIYFSYDVKMKEKGDIPEGYSVSREKKERFSLILESASTNQTSMYLCAITDRAPYEQYFGPGTRLTVT.

V usage is TRBV7-9 and J usage is TRBJ1-2; 7 bases fit TRBD1. The CDR3 has 14 residues. With 5 bases clipped from V and 4 bases from J, the junction kept 7 bases outside the gene matches. Germline-derived CDR1 and CDR2 are SEHNR and FQNEAQ (reference sequence). The CDR3 sequence: CASSGRQGGYGYTF. The CDR3 DNA sequence: TGTGCCAGCAGCGGCCGACAGGGCGGCTATGGCTACACCTTC.

CDR3 sequence: CASSRTLNTEAFF. The CDR3 DNA reads TGTGCCAGCAGCAGGACATTGAACACTGAAGCTTTCTTT. The J gene is TRBJ1-1, the V gene TRBV11-1; tentatively, D is TRBD1 (5 bases). This CDR3 spans 13 amino acids. Germline-derived CDR1 and CDR2 are SGHAT and FQDESV (reference sequence). V shed 5 bases and J shed 0 bases, with 7 bases lying between them.

The V call is TRBV27, the J call TRBJ2-7; TRBD2 agrees at 10 bases. Losses at the gene ends were 7 bases for V and 5 bases for J; bases not matched to a gene: 17. In germline, CDR1 is MNHEY, CDR2 SMNVEV (reference sequence). This CDR3 contains 17 residues. CDR3 loop: CASMTSGGAGPAHEQYF. As DNA, the CDR3 is TGTGCCAGCATGACAAGCGGGGGGGCCGGTCCTGCCCACGAGCAGTACTTC.

V gene TRBV18 combines with J gene TRBJ1-5, with a tentative D call TRBD1 (5 bases). V was trimmed by 3 bases and J by 9 bases, leaving 15 bases between them. The length of the CDR3 is 14 residues. Germline V gene data show CDR1 as KGHSH and CDR2 as LQKENI. The CDR3 loop reads CASSPPDGTGPQHF. As DNA, the CDR3 is TGTGCCAGCTCACCCCCCGACGGGACGGGGCCCCAGCATTTT.

The V and J genes are TRBV2 and TRBJ1-5, with 8 positions matching TRBD1. The V gene's germline CDR1 is SNHLY and CDR2 FYNNEI. The V and J ends lost 6 bases and 7 bases, in that order; junction bases with no gene match: 8. The CDR3 runs 14 residues. This CDR3 is CASSERAGGQPQHF. For the CDR3, the DNA is TGTGCCAGCAGCGAACGGGCAGGGGGCCAGCCCCAGCATTTT. The complete variable domain, with remaining parts taken from reference TRBV2 and TRBJ1-5, reads EPEVTQTPSHQVTQMGQEVILRCVPISNHLYFYWYRQILGQKVEFLVSFYNNEISEKSEIFDDQFSVERPDGSNFTLKIRSTKLEDSAMYFCASSERAGGQPQHFGDGTRLSIL.

This chain connects TRBV5-1 to TRBJ2-5, with 9 bases that match TRBD1. The CDR3 spans 14 residues. The trim removed 4 bases at V and 4 bases at J, leaving 5 bases unmatched. The germline CDR1 and CDR2 sequences are SGHRS and YFSETQ. The CDR3 coding sequence is TGCGCCAGCAGCACGGGACAGGGTACAGAGACCCAGTACTTC. It encodes CASSTGQGTETQYF.

The J gene is TRBJ2-3, the V gene TRBV5-4; no firm D call. Trimming took 0 bases from V and 4 from J, leaving 6 bases between them. The CDR3 spans 13 residues. The germline CDR1 and CDR2 sequences are SGHNT and YYREEE (reference sequence). The CDR3 region is CASSLAPPDTQYF. For the CDR3, the DNA is TGTGCCAGCAGCTTGGCGCCCCCAGATACGCAGTATTTT.

The CDR3 here is CASNGVGLDTIYF. CDR3 nucleotides: TGTGCCAGCAACGGGGTAGGGTTGGACACCATATATTTT. The chain couples TRBV2 to TRBJ1-3; D is unclear. The CDR3 is 13 amino acids. From germline, CDR1 is SNHLY and CDR2 FYNNEI. V lost 7 bases to trimming and J lost 8 bases, with 15 bases between them.

The chain employs TRBV20-1 and TRBJ2-1; no clear D. The length of the CDR3 is 11 residues. The germline V gene has CDR1 DFQATT and CDR2 SNEGSKA (reference sequence). Trimming cost V 6 bases and J 9 bases, with 12 bases left between them. This chain's CDR3 is CSAGLRSEQFF. The DNA for the CDR3 is TGCAGTGCCGGGCTTAGAAGTGAGCAGTTCTTC.

This chain uses TRBV29-1 with TRBJ1-2; tentatively, D is TRBD1 (6 bases). The germline gives CDR1 SQVTM, CDR2 ANQGSEA. The CDR3 covers 14 residues. The V and J ends lost 5 bases and 7 bases respectively, with 20 bases between them. DNA for the CDR3: TGCAGCGTTTCCCCGTTGTGGGGGGCGGTTGGCTACACCTTC. Residues: CSVSPLWGAVGYTF.

J is TRBJ1-1 and V is TRBV28; the D gene is possibly TRBD1 (6 bases). Germline V gene data show CDR1 as MDHEN and CDR2 as SYDVKM. CDR3 length: 14 amino acids. Trimming left V 6 bases short and J 4 bases short, with 15 bases between. CDR3 sequence reads: CASSHFEGGTEAFF. Here the CDR3 DNA reads TGTGCCAGCAGCCATTTTGAAGGGGGCACTGAAGCTTTCTTT.

With respect to this clone: The identical CDR3 is also encoded by other nucleotide sequences in the sample. The genes are TRBV7-2 and TRBJ2-7, with D uncertain. From germline, CDR1 is SGHTA and CDR2 FQGNSA. The CDR3 is 14 residues long. The germline V and J ends were trimmed by 1 base and 1 base, with 8 bases remaining between them. The DNA for the CDR3 is TGTGCCAGCAGCTTAGTGGCAGGTTCCTACGAGCAGTACTTC. Residues: CASSLVAGSYEQYF.

The chain links TRBV5-1 to TRBJ2-2; 8 nucleotides match TRBD2. The ends lost 4 bases at V and 9 bases at J; junction bases unmatched: 5. Per germline, CDR1 SGHRS and CDR2 YFSETQ. The CDR3 runs to 13 residues. CDR3 loop: CASSTLAVRELFF. The CDR3 bases are TGCGCCAGCAGCACACTAGCGGTCAGGGAGCTGTTTTTT.

V usage is TRBV9 and J usage is TRBJ2-3; D tentatively reads TRBD1 or TRBD2 (5 bases each). The germline V and J ends were trimmed by 4 bases and 0 bases, with 12 bases remaining between them. The germline V gene has CDR1 SGDLS and CDR2 YYNGEE. The CDR3 extends over 15 amino acids. The CDR3 reads CASSRNGGSTDTQYF. CDR3 DNA: TGTGCCAGCAGCAGAAATGGGGGTAGCACAGATACGCAGTATTTT. Complete variable domain (other parts from reference TRBV9 and TRBJ2-3): DSGVTQTPKHLITATGQRVTLRCSPRSGDLSVYWYQQSLDQGLQFLIQYYNGEERAKGNILERFSAQQFPDLHSELNLSSLELGDSALYFCASSRNGGSTDTQYFGPGTRLTVL.

The V gene is TRBV4-1, the J gene TRBJ1-3, with TRBD1 matching 8 bases. The V segment lost 3 bases and the J segment 8 bases; nucleotides outside the gene matches: 6. The V gene's germline CDR1 is MGHRA and CDR2 YSYEKL. The CDR3 spans 14 residues. Here the CDR3 reads CASSQDRAADTIYF. In DNA, the CDR3 is TGCGCCAGCAGCCAGGACAGGGCGGCGGACACCATATATTTT.

The chain links TRBV6-6 to TRBJ2-1; D gene ambiguous. The germline V gene has CDR1 MNHNY and CDR2 SVGAGI (reference sequence). V shed 6 bases and J shed 4 bases, with 10 bases lying between them. This CDR3 is built from 13 residues. The CDR3 protein is CASSYRQYNEQFF. For the CDR3, the DNA is TGTGCCAGCAGCTACCGGCAGTACAATGAGCAGTTCTTC.

Comments on this clone: This sample also contains other DNA sequences that code for the same CDR3. The chain has TRBV25-1 and TRBJ2-3; D remains ambiguous. This CDR3 has 14 residues. V lost 3 bases and J 0 bases, leaving 7 bases between the germline ends. The germline V gene encodes CDR1 MGHDK and CDR2 SYGVNS. The CDR3 region has the DNA TGTGCCAGCAGTGATCCCCGCAGCACAGATACGCAGTATTTT. Translating gives CASSDPRSTDTQYF.